These T cell receptor beta chains were read from a single sample in a study of chemoradiotherapy in HPV16-positive cancers. The method was immunoSEQ multiplex PCR; TCRdb's version includes in-frame clones alone and lacks a portion of them. The sample holds approximately 7,500 clones, approximately 73% seen once. Collection took place from a patient who underwent chemoradiotherapy. The receptor set was obtained from a human donor with HPV-associated anogenital cancer. Both conserved end residues are part of each CDR3. A D gene is named only where the DNA matches it firmly. Rows give clone size only sometimes, using once, few, many, or a class for an expanded clone.

j_call	v_call	clone_size	d_call	cdr3_nt	cdr3_aa
TRBJ2-6	TRBV28	-	-	TGTGCCAGCAGTTTGGGCGGCTCTGGGGCCAACGTCCTGACTTTC	CASSLGGSGANVLTF
TRBJ2-2	TRBV7-9	-	TRBD2	TGTGCCAGCAGCTTAGAAGCGGGAGGTACCGGGGAGCTGTTTTTT	CASSLEAGGTGELFF
TRBJ2-2	TRBV7-6	once	-	TGTGCCAGCAGCTCCCCCTGGTCTACCGGGGAGCTGTTTTTT	CASSSPWSTGELFF
TRBJ2-1	TRBV4-1	-	TRBD2	TGCGCCAGCAGCCAAAATTTCGGGACTAGCGGCCACAATGAGCAGTTCTTC	CASSQNFGTSGHNEQFF
TRBJ2-1	TRBV9	-	-	TGTGCCAGCAGCGTAAGGCCCCAAGGGAATGAGCAGTTCTTC	CASSVRPQGNEQFF
TRBJ2-1	TRBV30	few	-	TGTGCCTGGATGGGGTACAATGAGCAGTTCTTC	CAWMGYNEQFF
TRBJ1-4	TRBV4-3	-	TRBD1	TGCGCCAGCAGCCAGGATTTCATGGGTTCCGGACAGGGGGAAAAACTGTTTTTT	CASSQDFMGSGQGEKLFF
TRBJ1-1	TRBV11-2	few	-	TGTGCCAGCAGGGGCGGGGGGTTTCCTGAAGCTTTCTTT	CASRGGGFPEAFF
TRBJ2-2	TRBV7-7	-	TRBD2	TGTGCCAGCAGCTCTAGCGGGACGAACACCGGGGAGCTGTTTTTT	CASSSSGTNTGELFF
TRBJ2-7	TRBV5-6	few	TRBD1	TGTGCCAGCAGCTTCGGACAGGGGCTCTACGAGCAGTACTTC	CASSFGQGLYEQYF
TRBJ1-2	TRBV28	-	-	TGTGCCAGCAGTTTTGGGGGGAGAGGGAGCTACACCTTC	CASSFGGRGSYTF
TRBJ2-3	TRBV7-2	-	-	TGTGCCAGCAGAGCTAGAGAGGAGTATACGCAGTATTTT	CASRAREEYTQYF
TRBJ1-5	TRBV11-2	-	-	TGTGCCAGCAGCTTAGTTACAGGGTTCAATCAGCCCCAGCATTTT	CASSLVTGFNQPQHF
TRBJ1-1	TRBV11-2	-	-	TGTGCCAGCAGCCGCCGACAAGGCACTGAAGCTTTCTTT	CASSRRQGTEAFF
TRBJ1-5	TRBV18	few	TRBD1	TGTGCCAGCTCACCGGACAGGCCCAGAAGCAATCAGCCCCAGCATTTT	CASSPDRPRSNQPQHF
TRBJ1-3	TRBV30	-	-	TGTGCCTGGAGTCCCCTAGCTGGAAACACCATATATTTT	CAWSPLAGNTIYF
TRBJ1-5	TRBV7-2	-	-	TGTGCCAGCAGCCTACATTCAGGCAATCAGCCCCAGCATTTT	CASSLHSGNQPQHF
TRBJ2-5	TRBV20-1	-	-	TGCAGTGTTCCACTAGGAGAGACCCAGTACTTC	CSVPLGETQYF
TRBJ1-5	TRBV25-1	few	-	TGTGCCAGCAGTGAATCCTTCGGCGGTCAGCCCCAGCATTTT	CASSESFGGQPQHF
TRBJ1-1	TRBV5-8	-	-	TGTGCCAGCAGCTTGTATCAGGCTAGTACTGAAGCTTTCTTT	CASSLYQASTEAFF
TRBJ1-3	TRBV5-5	-	TRBD1	TGTGCCAGCAGCCGGGGCCCGGGACAGGGGAGTAACACCATATATTTT	CASSRGPGQGSNTIYF
TRBJ1-1	TRBV4-1	-	-	TGCGCCAGCAGCCAAGACCGGGGGGGGCTGGACAGTGGCACTGAAGCTTTCTTT	CASSQDRGGLDSGTEAFF
TRBJ2-4	TRBV13	-	TRBD2	TGTGCCAGCAGCCCCCGGGAGACTAGCGGGAGGATGAACATTCAGTACTTC	CASSPRETSGRMNIQYF
TRBJ1-1	TRBV6-5	few	-	TGTGCCAGCAGTTACTCGACCGGGGGCCCTGAAGCTTTCTTT	CASSYSTGGPEAFF
TRBJ2-7	TRBV6-5	-	-	TGTGCCAGCAGGGCAGCCGTAAACTACGAGCAGTACTTC	CASRAAVNYEQYF
TRBJ1-2	TRBV2	-	TRBD1	TGTGCCAGCAGAACACACAGGGGACAGGGGGCGAAGGACTATGGCTACACCTTC	CASRTHRGQGAKDYGYTF